This T cell receptor beta chain was profiled in a study of cytomegalovirus exposure and HLA in healthy donors. The PCR was carried out with 60 Vbeta primers and 13 Jbeta primers. Some clones are missing from TCRdb's copy, which holds only in-frame ones; the method was immunoSEQ multiplex PCR. The sample contains about 140,000 clones, approximately 79% of which appear only once. Trimming shortened V by 0 bases and J by 6 bases, and 9 bases separated the two germline ends. The CDR3 is 13 amino acids. Germline-derived CDR1 and CDR2 are GTSNPN and SVGIG (reference sequence). Material: PBMCs. The chain links TRBV30 to TRBJ2-4; possible D gene TRBD2, 6 bases. The TCR sequence derives from a woman between 45 and 60 years old in good health and CMV-seropositive. In nucleotides, the CDR3 is TGTGCCTGGAGTGTACCAGCGGGAAACATTCAGTACTTC. Translating gives CAWSVPAGNIQYF.